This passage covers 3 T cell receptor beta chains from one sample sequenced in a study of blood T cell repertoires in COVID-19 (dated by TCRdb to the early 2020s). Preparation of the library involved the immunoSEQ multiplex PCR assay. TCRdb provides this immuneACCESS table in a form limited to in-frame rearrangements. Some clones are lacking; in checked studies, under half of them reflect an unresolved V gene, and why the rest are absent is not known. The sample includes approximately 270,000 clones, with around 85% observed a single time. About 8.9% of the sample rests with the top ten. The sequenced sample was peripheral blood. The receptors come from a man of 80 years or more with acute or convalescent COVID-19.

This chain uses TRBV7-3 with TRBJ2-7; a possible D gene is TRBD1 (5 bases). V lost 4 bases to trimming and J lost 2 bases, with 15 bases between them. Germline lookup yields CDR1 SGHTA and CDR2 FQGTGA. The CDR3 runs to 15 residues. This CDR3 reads CASSSGHASPYEQYF. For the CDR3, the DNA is TGTGCCAGCAGCTCCGGACACGCTTCACCCTACGAGCAGTACTTC.

The CDR3 reads CATSSLYGGTGELFF. The CDR3 nucleotides are TGTGCCACCAGCAGTCTTTACGGTGGCACCGGGGAGCTGTTTTTT. The V and J genes are TRBV15 and TRBJ2-2; D call uncertain. Per the germline V gene, CDR1 is LNHNV and CDR2 is YYDKDF (reference sequence). Deletions cut 3 bases from V and 4 bases from J, with 12 bases between. The CDR3 contains 15 residues.

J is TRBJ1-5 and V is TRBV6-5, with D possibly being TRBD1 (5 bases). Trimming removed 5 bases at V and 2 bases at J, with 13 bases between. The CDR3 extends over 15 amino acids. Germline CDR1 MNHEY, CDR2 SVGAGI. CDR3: CASSRHRKGNQPQHF. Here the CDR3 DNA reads TGTGCCAGCAGTCGACACAGGAAGGGCAATCAGCCCCAGCATTTT.